This T cell receptor beta chain was profiled in a study of T cells in Graves' hyperthyroidism and ophthalmopathy. CDR3 size: 15 residues. V lost 4 bases and J lost 4, with 17 bases in between. Germline V gives CDR1 SNHLY, CDR2 FYNNEI. This clonotype was seen ten or more times. Antigen specificity is unknown. Study results and limitations: Separation of ophthalmopathy from stable hyperthyroidism was achieved by a 13 V-J model. Most thyroid clonotypes that were expanded above 0.001 also turned up in blood.

Active moderate-to-severe ophthalmopathy, Clinical Activity Score at least 3, NOSPECS at least 4, under 3 months' duration. Amplified regions were TCR beta CDR3 sequences from RNA transcripts. With the HTBI primer set, the TCR CDR3 went through a first round of RT-PCR. Each CDR3 protein is one row after TCRdb ran MiXCR on the multiplex PCR reads. The sample lists hundreds of thousands of distinct CDR3 sequences, 16% seen once, with around 3.5% in the top ten. The V call is TRBV2, the J call TRBJ2-7; possibly TRBD1 for D (6 bases). The sequenced sample was blood. The clonotype was recovered from a woman aged 40 to 50 with Graves' ophthalmopathy. The CDR3 is CASSARDTWDYEQYF. The CDR3 DNA sequence: TGTGCCAGCAGTGCCCGGGACACCTGGGATTACGAGCAGTACTTC. The full variable domain, completed using reference TRBV2 and TRBJ2-7, is EPEVTQTPSHQVTQMGQEVILRCVPISNHLYFYWYRQILGQKVEFLVSFYNNEISEKSEIFDDQFSVERPDGSNFTLKIRSTKLEDSAMYFCASSARDTWDYEQYFGPGTRLTVT.